This TCR beta chain is from a study of T cells in lung cancer brain metastases. The table came from immunoSEQ multiplex PCR; TCRdb's copy has only in-frame clones and leaves some out. The sample holds about 4,900 clones, about four fifths seen once. Roughly five deparaffinized, unstained about 9 um sections supplied tumor areas macrodissected using marked H&E slides as a guide. The V gene's germline CDR1 is SGHTA and CDR2 FQGNSA. V dropped 1 base and J dropped 5 bases, with 8 bases sitting between them. CDR3 size: 14 residues. Material: tumor tissue from the primary lung tumor. The rearrangement joins TRBV7-2 to TRBJ2-2, with TRBD1 as a possible D gene (6 bases). This clonotype originated in a woman in her forties or fifties with non-small cell lung cancer. The CDR3 coding sequence is TGTGCCAGCAGCTTAGGTCAGGGGACCGGGGAGCTGTTTTTT. This gives the protein CASSLGQGTGELFF.